The clone carrying this T cell receptor (beta chain) was counted a single time. Antigen unknown. The record originates from a study of blood T cells in healthy people across ages. Germline assignment: CDR1 SGHAT and CDR2 FQNNGV. The CDR3 has 14 amino acids. The V end lost 5 bases, the J end lost 6 bases, and 15 bases lay between the germline ends. The second PCR ran roughly 6 to 12 cycles with a sample-barcoded 5' primer and J-beta primers. TCRdb itself ran the 5' RACE reads through MiXCR, one entry per CDR3 protein. In the table there are about 380,000 distinct CDR3 sequences, over 45% of which are singletons. Notes on the study in general: Diversity was estimated from one million T cells, and these estimates were considered underestimates.

This receptor was identified in a man aged 55 to 70 in good health. The chain employs TRBV11-2 and TRBJ2-3, with D possibly matching TRBD2 (6 bases). The sequencing input was blood. This CDR3 reads CASSREDYWDTQYF. The CDR3 DNA is TGTGCCAGCAGCAGGGAGGACTACTGGGATACGCAGTATTTT.